These T cell receptor beta chains were read from a single sample in a study of Ad26.COV2.S vaccination and SARS-CoV-2 variants. Generated by immunoSEQ multiplex PCR, the TCRdb table keeps only in-frame clones and is missing some. The repertoire includes roughly 390,000 clones, 80% to 90% of them detected once, and approximately 3.7% sits in the top ten. The source material was peripheral blood, sampled in a trial of Ad26.COV2.S vaccine versus placebo. The receptor set was obtained from a person between 18 and 65 years old who received the Ad26.COV2.S COVID-19 vaccine or a placebo. Both conserved end residues are part of each CDR3. D genes are given only for firm matches. A clone size is listed for some rows: how often the clone was seen (once, few, many), or a class if it is expanded.

size: .; V: TRBV12-3/TRBV12-4; D: .; J: TRBJ2-1; CDR3: CASRGNNEQFF; DNA: TGTGCCAGCCGAGGGAACAATGAGCAGTTCTTC
size: .; V: TRBV3-1/TRBV3-2; D: .; J: TRBJ1-1; CDR3: CASSQRGRDTEAFF; DNA: TGTGCCAGCAGCCAGAGGGGCCGGGACACTGAAGCTTTCTTT
size: .; V: TRBV19; D: .; J: TRBJ2-3; CDR3: CASSYLQANTDTQYF; DNA: TGTGCCAGTAGTTATCTACAGGCAAACACAGATACGCAGTATTTT
size: .; V: TRBV5-5; D: .; J: TRBJ1-1; CDR3: CASSLWRNTEAFF; DNA: TGTGCCAGCAGCTTGTGGAGAAACACTGAAGCTTTCTTT
size: .; V: TRBV19; D: .; J: TRBJ1-5; CDR3: CASSISGYSNQPQHF; DNA: TGTGCCAGTAGTATATCAGGGTATAGCAATCAGCCCCAGCATTTT
size: .; V: TRBV6-5; D: .; J: TRBJ1-1; CDR3: CASSQWAPEAFF; DNA: TGTGCCAGCAGTCAGTGGGCCCCTGAAGCTTTCTTT
size: .; V: TRBV6-1; D: .; J: TRBJ1-1; CDR3: CASSDIQTAEAFF; DNA: TGTGCCAGCAGTGACATCCAGACAGCTGAAGCTTTCTTT
size: .; V: TRBV5-1; D: TRBD2; J: TRBJ2-2; CDR3: CASSLAGTSGVSGELFF; DNA: TGCGCCAGCAGCTTGGCCGGGACTAGCGGGGTATCCGGGGAGCTGTTTTTT
size: .; V: TRBV5-1; D: .; J: TRBJ2-2; CDR3: CASSNDVPGAGELFF; DNA: TGCGCCAGCAGCAATGACGTACCTGGGGCCGGGGAGCTGTTTTTT
size: .; V: TRBV3-1/TRBV3-2; D: .; J: TRBJ2-3; CDR3: CASSQGAPDTQYF; DNA: TGTGCCAGCAGCCAAGGGGCCCCAGATACGCAGTATTTT
size: few; V: TRBV6-2/TRBV6-3; D: TRBD2; J: TRBJ2-1; CDR3: CASSWTSGDYNEQFF; DNA: TGTGCCAGCAGTTGGACTAGCGGGGACTACAATGAGCAGTTCTTC
size: .; V: TRBV6-6; D: .; J: TRBJ1-5; CDR3: CASTLGDSNQPQHF; DNA: TGTGCCAGCACCCTAGGGGATAGCAATCAGCCCCAGCATTTT
size: .; V: TRBV3-1/TRBV3-2; D: .; J: TRBJ2-2; CDR3: CASTSSAGELFF; DNA: TGTGCCAGCACCTCTTCCGCCGGGGAGCTGTTTTTT
size: .; V: TRBV2; D: TRBD2; J: TRBJ2-5; CDR3: CASSDPSTSGGPQETQYF; DNA: TGTGCCAGCAGTGATCCCTCTACTAGCGGGGGCCCTCAAGAGACCCAGTACTTC
size: .; V: TRBV30; D: .; J: TRBJ1-4; CDR3: CAWGLNEKLFF; DNA: TGTGCCTGGGGCCTTAATGAAAAACTGTTTTTT
size: .; V: TRBV9; D: TRBD2; J: TRBJ2-1; CDR3: CASSVRLAVYNEQFF; DNA: TGTGCCAGCAGCGTAAGACTAGCGGTCTACAATGAGCAGTTCTTC
size: .; V: TRBV6-2/TRBV6-3; D: .; J: TRBJ2-1; CDR3: CASSPLGTDLFDEQFF; DNA: TGTGCCAGCAGTCCGCTGGGGACGGACCTATTCGATGAGCAGTTCTTC
size: few; V: TRBV7-9; D: TRBD1; J: TRBJ2-7; CDR3: CASSLVAGDRGPEQYF; DNA: TGTGCCAGCAGCTTAGTCGCCGGGGACAGGGGGCCTGAGCAGTACTTC
size: .; V: TRBV6-2/TRBV6-3; D: .; J: TRBJ1-6; CDR3: CASSGLNSPLHF; DNA: TGTGCCAGCAGTGGCCTAAATTCACCCCTCCACTTT
size: .; V: TRBV5-8; D: .; J: TRBJ1-2; CDR3: CASSYDSFNYGYTF; DNA: TGTGCCAGCAGCTACGACAGCTTTAACTATGGCTACACCTTC
size: once; V: TRBV3-1/TRBV3-2; D: TRBD1; J: TRBJ1-2; CDR3: CASSQQGAGGGYTF; DNA: TGTGCCAGCAGCCAACAGGGGGCAGGAGGCGGCTACACCTTC
size: .; V: TRBV7-6; D: .; J: TRBJ1-3; CDR3: CASSSSEGNTIYF; DNA: TGTGCCAGCAGCTCGTCCGAAGGAAACACCATATATTTT
size: once; V: TRBV5-5; D: .; J: TRBJ1-2; CDR3: CASSLDSGNYGYTF; DNA: TGTGCCAGCAGCTTGGATTCAGGGAACTATGGCTACACCTTC
size: .; V: TRBV6-6; D: TRBD1; J: TRBJ1-2; CDR3: CASSVTTGGGYGYTF; DNA: TGTGCCAGCAGTGTCACGACAGGGGGCGGCTATGGCTACACCTTC
size: .; V: TRBV9; D: TRBD2; J: TRBJ2-1; CDR3: CASSAAGTSGNEQFF; DNA: TGTGCCAGCAGCGCGGCCGGGACTAGCGGCAATGAGCAGTTCTTC
size: once; V: TRBV5-1; D: .; J: TRBJ2-3; CDR3: CASSLEGLDTQYF; DNA: TGCGCCAGCAGCTTGGAAGGGTTAGATACGCAGTATTTT
size: .; V: TRBV7-9; D: .; J: TRBJ1-1; CDR3: CASSHFGNTEAFF; DNA: TGTGCCAGCAGCCATTTTGGGAACACTGAAGCTTTCTTT
size: few; V: TRBV4-1; D: .; J: TRBJ2-7; CDR3: CASSTWDRTEEQYF; DNA: TGCGCCAGCAGCACCTGGGACCGGACGGAGGAGCAGTACTTC
size: .; V: TRBV9; D: .; J: TRBJ2-3; CDR3: CASSGGTLRTDTQYF; DNA: TGTGCCAGCAGCGGGGGGACATTACGCACAGATACGCAGTATTTT
size: .; V: TRBV4-1; D: .; J: TRBJ1-4; CDR3: CASSQLWPGTNEKLFF; DNA: TGCGCCAGCAGCCAATTGTGGCCGGGAACTAATGAAAAACTGTTTTTT
size: .; V: TRBV6-6; D: TRBD1; J: TRBJ2-7; CDR3: CASSRHAAGGYEQYF; DNA: TGTGCCAGCAGCAGACATGCGGCAGGGGGCTACGAGCAGTACTTC
size: .; V: TRBV7-2; D: .; J: TRBJ1-2; CDR3: CASSLLRGANYGYTF; DNA: TGTGCCAGCAGCTTATTAAGGGGAGCTAACTATGGCTACACCTTC
size: few; V: TRBV4-2; D: TRBD1; J: TRBJ2-2; CDR3: CASSQEPGQGARELFF; DNA: TGTGCCAGCAGCCAAGAGCCTGGACAGGGGGCCCGGGAGCTGTTTTTT
size: .; V: TRBV5-1; D: TRBD2; J: TRBJ2-1; CDR3: CASSFSRASGDLGSANEQFF; DNA: TGCGCCAGCAGCTTTTCCCGCGCTAGCGGGGATTTAGGTAGTGCCAATGAGCAGTTCTTC
size: .; V: TRBV7-2; D: .; J: TRBJ1-1; CDR3: CASRFAQVQTEAFF; DNA: TGTGCCAGCAGATTTGCACAGGTTCAGACTGAAGCTTTCTTT
size: .; V: TRBV7-9; D: .; J: TRBJ1-2; CDR3: CASSLGPPGVYGYTF; DNA: TGTGCCAGCAGCTTAGGTCCTCCGGGGGTTTATGGCTACACCTTC
size: few; V: TRBV28; D: TRBD1; J: TRBJ1-2; CDR3: CASSTPGTGGGYGYTF; DNA: TGTGCCAGCAGTACCCCCGGGACAGGGGGCGGCTATGGCTACACCTTC
size: .; V: TRBV19; D: .; J: TRBJ1-4; CDR3: CASRMSGEKLFF; DNA: TGTGCCAGTAGGATGTCCGGGGAAAAACTGTTTTTT
size: .; V: TRBV4-1; D: .; J: TRBJ1-2; CDR3: CASRESGLGYYGYTF; DNA: TGCGCCAGCAGGGAGTCTGGGTTGGGTTATTATGGCTACACCTTC
size: .; V: TRBV4-1; D: .; J: TRBJ1-1; CDR3: CASSQEEFTEAFF; DNA: TGCGCCAGCAGCCAAGAAGAATTCACTGAAGCTTTCTTT
size: .; V: TRBV4-3; D: .; J: TRBJ1-2; CDR3: CASSQDREGGYTF; DNA: TGCGCCAGCAGCCAAGATCGAGAAGGAGGCTACACCTTC
size: .; V: TRBV11-2; D: .; J: TRBJ2-1; CDR3: CASSLPRRGSYNEQFF; DNA: TGTGCCAGCAGCTTACCCAGACGAGGGTCCTACAATGAGCAGTTCTTC
size: .; V: TRBV6-5; D: TRBD1; J: TRBJ1-2; CDR3: CATTPRTGAYGYTF; DNA: TGTGCCACCACCCCCAGGACAGGCGCCTATGGCTACACCTTC
size: once; V: TRBV6-2/TRBV6-3; D: .; J: TRBJ2-1; CDR3: CASSYSKGYNEQFF; DNA: TGTGCCAGCAGTTACTCGAAGGGATACAATGAGCAGTTCTTC
size: .; V: TRBV30; D: .; J: TRBJ2-7; CDR3: CAWRGVSYEQYF; DNA: TGTGCCTGGAGAGGGGTGTCCTACGAGCAGTACTTC
size: .; V: TRBV18; D: TRBD2; J: TRBJ2-1; CDR3: CASSPVSGGVYEQFF; DNA: TGTGCCAGCTCACCGGTTAGCGGGGGGGTCTACGAGCAGTTCTTC
size: .; V: TRBV4-1; D: .; J: TRBJ2-5; CDR3: CASSPGRGQETQYF; DNA: TGCGCCAGCAGCCCGGGTCGAGGTCAAGAGACCCAGTACTTC
size: .; V: TRBV12-3/TRBV12-4; D: .; J: TRBJ1-5; CDR3: CASRYSNQPQHF; DNA: TGTGCCAGCAGATATAGCAATCAGCCCCAGCATTTT
size: .; V: TRBV6-6; D: TRBD1; J: TRBJ2-7; CDR3: CASGLGPGTVSYEQYF; DNA: TGTGCCAGCGGATTAGGTCCAGGGACAGTCTCCTACGAGCAGTACTTC
size: .; V: TRBV5-1; D: .; J: TRBJ2-5; CDR3: CASSYTGAQGETQYF; DNA: TGCGCCAGCAGCTACACGGGCGCCCAGGGAGAGACCCAGTACTTC
size: .; V: TRBV7-8; D: TRBD2; J: TRBJ2-1; CDR3: CASSRVRGGLYNEQFF; DNA: TGTGCCAGCAGCCGAGTCCGGGGGGGACTTTACAATGAGCAGTTCTTC
size: .; V: TRBV4-3; D: .; J: TRBJ1-2; CDR3: CASSREYGYGYTF; DNA: TGCGCCAGCAGCAGGGAATACGGCTATGGCTACACCTTC
size: many; V: TRBV6-5; D: TRBD1; J: TRBJ1-5; CDR3: CASSRTGQTQPQHF; DNA: TGTGCCAGCAGCCGGACAGGCCAAACTCAGCCCCAGCATTTT
size: few; V: TRBV5-1; D: .; J: TRBJ2-7; CDR3: CASSLVGGLYEQYF; DNA: TGCGCCAGCAGCTTGGTTGGCGGACTCTACGAGCAGTACTTC
size: .; V: TRBV11-2; D: .; J: TRBJ2-2; CDR3: CASSPGSNTGELFF; DNA: TGTGCCAGCAGCCCGGGCTCGAACACCGGGGAGCTGTTTTTT
size: .; V: TRBV4-3; D: .; J: TRBJ1-4; CDR3: CASSPYRAGGEKLFF; DNA: TGCGCCAGCAGCCCTTACAGGGCTGGGGGCGAAAAACTGTTTTTT
size: .; V: TRBV13; D: .; J: TRBJ1-1; CDR3: CASSPARGSEAFF; DNA: TGTGCCAGCAGCCCTGCTCGGGGTTCCGAAGCTTTCTTT